This TCR beta chain was captured in a study of cytomegalovirus exposure and HLA in healthy donors. 13 Jbeta primers and 60 Vbeta primers were used for the PCR. Profiled with immunoSEQ multiplex PCR; TCRdb holds only in-frame clones, not every one. The data show approximately 80,000 clones, and the top ten clones hold about 1%. The receptor comes from a woman in her thirties in good health and CMV-seronegative. The sequencing sample was made of PBMCs.

The CDR3: CASSIDRIGRAHEQFF. The CDR3 bases are TGTGCCAGTAGTATAGATCGGATCGGGAGGGCCCATGAGCAGTTCTTC. The chain is built from TRBV19 and TRBJ2-1; 8 positions agree with TRBD2. Germline CDR1 and CDR2: LNHDA and SQIVND (reference sequence). Unmatched junction bases numbered 9, after V lost 0 bases and J lost 8 bases. The length of the CDR3 is 16 residues. Filled out from reference TRBV19 and TRBJ2-1, the complete variable domain reads DGGITQSPKYLFRKEGQNVTLSCEQNLNHDAMYWYRQDPGQGLRLIYYSQIVNDFQKGDIAEGYSVSREKKESFPLTVTSAQKNPTAFYLCASSIDRIGRAHEQFFGPGTRLTVL.